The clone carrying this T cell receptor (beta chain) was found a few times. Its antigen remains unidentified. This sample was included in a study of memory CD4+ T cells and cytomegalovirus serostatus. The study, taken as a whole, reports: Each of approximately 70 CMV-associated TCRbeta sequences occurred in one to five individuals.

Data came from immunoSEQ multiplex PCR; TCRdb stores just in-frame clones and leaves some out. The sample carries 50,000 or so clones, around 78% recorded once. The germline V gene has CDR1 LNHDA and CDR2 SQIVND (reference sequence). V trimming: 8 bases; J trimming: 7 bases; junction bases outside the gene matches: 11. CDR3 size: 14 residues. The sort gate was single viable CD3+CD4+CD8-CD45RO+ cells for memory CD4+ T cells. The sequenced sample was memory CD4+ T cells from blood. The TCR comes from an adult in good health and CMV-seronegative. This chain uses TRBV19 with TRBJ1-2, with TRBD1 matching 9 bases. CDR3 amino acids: CASEGQGVLGGYTF. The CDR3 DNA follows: TGTGCCAGTGAGGGACAGGGAGTCCTTGGTGGCTACACCTTC.